A single sample is the source of the 15 T cell receptor beta chains below, sequenced in a study of cytomegalovirus exposure and HLA in healthy donors. The PCR employed 60 Vbeta primers together with 13 Jbeta primers. The protocol was immunoSEQ multiplex PCR, while the TCRdb copy is restricted to in-frame clones and leaves out a portion. The sample has under 200,000 clones, approximately 75% seen once. Sequenced: PBMCs. The receptors derive from a girl aged 10-17 years in good health and CMV-seronegative.

This clone appeared once. The rearrangement joins TRBV9 to TRBJ2-1; TRBD2 matches 10 bases. Germline assignment: CDR1 SGDLS and CDR2 YYNGEE. The CDR3 consists of 16 residues. V dropped 1 base and J dropped 8; count of bases not matched to a gene: 9. The CDR3: CASSVQAGGPRDEQFF. The DNA for the CDR3 is TGTGCCAGCAGCGTACAAGCGGGGGGGCCTAGGGATGAGCAGTTCTTC.

The chain carries TRBV2 and TRBJ1-1; possible D gene TRBD1, 5 bases. V lost 6 bases, J lost 8 bases, and 10 bases lay in between. In germline, CDR1 is SNHLY, CDR2 FYNNEI. The CDR3 contains 11 residues. CDR3 loop: CASRDSNEAFF. The DNA for the CDR3 is TGTGCCAGCAGAGACAGCAACGAAGCTTTCTTT.

This clone was counted a few times. The chain joins TRBV4-2 to TRBJ2-1, with a weak D call TRBD2 (5 bases). CDR1 is LGHNA, CDR2 YNFKEQ, per germline. The V gene lost 4 bases and the J gene lost 9 bases, with 16 bases spanning the gap. CDR3 size: 14 residues. The CDR3 sequence: CASSLKRSGGEQFF. In nucleotides, the CDR3 is TGTGCCAGCAGCCTGAAAAGGTCTGGAGGTGAGCAGTTCTTC.

The genes are TRBV4-2 and TRBJ2-1; 15 bases line up with TRBD2. Trimming at V came to 1 base and at J to 0 bases, leaving 7 bases not matched to a gene. Germline V gene data show CDR1 as LGHNA and CDR2 as YNFKEQ. CDR3 size: 20 residues. CDR3 nucleotide sequence: TGTGCCAGCAGCCAAGCCGGGACTAGCGGGGGGCCGAGCTCCTACAATGAGCAGTTCTTC. As protein: CASSQAGTSGGPSSYNEQFF.

This chain connects TRBV5-4 to TRBJ1-2; 9 nucleotides agree with TRBD1. This CDR3 spans 15 amino acids. V shed 1 base, J shed 8 bases, and the junction held 9 bases outside the gene matches. Per germline, CDR1 SGHNT and CDR2 YYREEE (reference sequence). The CDR3 loop is CASSLFEQGAGGYTF. The CDR3 DNA reads TGTGCCAGCAGCTTGTTCGAACAGGGGGCAGGGGGCTACACCTTC.

This rearrangement joins TRBV9 to TRBJ1-1; TRBD1 matches at 11 bases. Germline loops: CDR1 SGDLS, CDR2 YYNGEE. With V trimmed by 4 bases and J by 5 bases, 7 bases remained unmatched. The CDR3 totals 15 residues. The CDR3 sequence is CASSSPGDRGTEAFF. CDR3 nucleotides: TGTGCCAGCAGCTCACCTGGGGACAGGGGGACTGAAGCTTTCTTT.

This rearrangement joins TRBV19 to TRBJ2-7, with TRBD1 identical over 7 bases. This CDR3 is built from 14 residues. Germline CDR1 is LNHDA and CDR2 is SQIVND (reference sequence). V gave up 6 bases and J gave up 3 bases; unmatched junction bases: 8. Here the CDR3 reads CASSPGTDYYEQYF. As DNA, the CDR3 is TGTGCCAGTAGCCCCGGGACAGACTACTACGAGCAGTACTTC.

This rearrangement joins TRBV5-4 to TRBJ1-2; 12 bases fit TRBD1. Germline loops: CDR1 SGHNT, CDR2 YYREEE (reference sequence). This CDR3 comprises 16 residues. J was trimmed by 0 bases and V by 9 bases; bases with no gene match: 9. CDR3 nucleotide sequence: TGTGCCATAGCCGGGGACAGGGGGCAAGCTAACTATGGCTACACCTTC. Residues: CAIAGDRGQANYGYTF.

The chain is built from TRBV6-5 and TRBJ1-2, with D perhaps matching TRBD1 (6 bases). Trimming pared 8 bases from V and 1 base from J, leaving 11 bases between. Germline V lookup: CDR1 MNHEY, CDR2 SVGAGI. The length of the CDR3 is 13 residues. CDR3 nucleotide sequence: TGTGCCAGCGGCAGGGGCAGTAACTATGGCTACACCTTC. This codes for CASGRGSNYGYTF.

The J gene is TRBJ1-6, the V gene TRBV6-6, with D perhaps matching TRBD1 (5 bases). V was cut by 7 bases and J by 10 bases, with 17 bases left in between. Germline CDR1 is MNHNY and CDR2 is SVGAGI (reference sequence). This CDR3 spans 14 amino acids. DNA for the CDR3: TGTGCCAGCATCCTAGTCGCCGGGGGGTCACCCCTCCACTTT. Its protein is CASILVAGGSPLHF.

The chain is built from TRBV6-1 and TRBJ2-7; tentatively, D is TRBD1 (6 bases). Trimming stripped 3 bases from V and 4 bases from J, with 7 bases between. The CDR3 contains 12 residues. Germline V gene sequence: CDR1 MNHNS, CDR2 SASEGT. CDR3 in DNA: TGTGCCAGCAGTGATACAGGGTACGAGCAGTACTTC. Translating gives CASSDTGYEQYF.

In nucleotides, the CDR3 is TGTGCCAGCAGCGACAATACGGGACAGAGCCTCTATGGCTACACCTTC. Its protein is CASSDNTGQSLYGYTF. The chain recombines TRBV9 with TRBJ1-2; 7 positions agree with TRBD1. The CDR3 length is 16 residues. In germline, CDR1 is SGDLS, CDR2 YYNGEE. Losses at the gene ends were 3 bases for V and 4 bases for J; bases not matched to a gene: 12.

The V and J genes are TRBV27 and TRBJ1-3, with D possibly matching TRBD1 (6 bases). Per the germline V gene, CDR1 is MNHEY and CDR2 is SMNVEV (reference sequence). The ends were cut back, 10 bases at V and 2 bases at J, with 18 bases in the middle. The CDR3 contains 15 residues. CDR3 sequence (DNA): TGTGCCACCAGAGCCGACAGGACCGCTGGAAACACCATATATTTT. Translated, it gives CATRADRTAGNTIYF.

This chain connects TRBV19 to TRBJ1-1; D might be TRBD1 (5 bases). V lost 7 bases, J lost 3 bases, and 12 bases lay in between. Germline assignment: CDR1 LNHDA and CDR2 SQIVND (reference sequence). This CDR3 spans 13 amino acids. CDR3 nucleotides: TGTGCCAGTATAAGCAGGGCGGACACTGAAGCTTTCTTT. This gives the protein CASISRADTEAFF.

The chain couples TRBV13 to TRBJ2-3; TRBD1 is a possible D gene (5 bases). CDR3 length: 14 amino acids. V lost 5 bases, J lost 5 bases, and 14 bases lay in between. Germline lookup yields CDR1 PRHDT and CDR2 FYEKMQ (reference sequence). The DNA of the CDR3 is TGTGCCAGCAGCGCCAGGCAGGGTGGAGATACGCAGTATTTT. The encoded protein is CASSARQGGDTQYF.